The 4 T cell receptor beta chains in this list originate from one sample, sequenced in a study of blood T cell repertoires in COVID-19. The table came from immunoSEQ multiplex PCR; TCRdb's copy has only in-frame clones and leaves some out. Among some 50,000 clones listed, 70% to 90% were seen once. Sequencing input: peripheral blood. The origin of the receptors is a human donor in a cohort sampled during active COVID-19. The donor label of this sample is uncertain.

This rearrangement joins TRBV2 to TRBJ1-1; D call uncertain. The CDR3 loop spans 14 amino acids. Trimming took 8 bases from V and 1 from J, leaving 14 bases between them. Germline V gene lookup returns CDR1 SNHLY and CDR2 FYNNEI. The CDR3 bases are TGTGCCAGCTTGGGAGACGGCCCGAACACTGAAGCTTTCTTT. It translates to CASLGDGPNTEAFF.

The V call is TRBV9, the J call TRBJ2-3, with 10 bases fitting TRBD2. Trimming took 3 bases from V and 2 from J; bases not matched to a gene: 9. The V gene's germline CDR1 is SGDLS and CDR2 YYNGEE. The CDR3 is 17 residues long. The CDR3 bases are TGTGCCAGCAGCGAAAATCCGACTAGCGGGTTCACAGATACGCAGTATTTT. It is translated as CASSENPTSGFTDTQYF. Full variable domain (remainder filled in from reference TRBV9 and TRBJ2-3): DSGVTQTPKHLITATGQRVTLRCSPRSGDLSVYWYQQSLDQGLQFLIQYYNGEERAKGNILERFSAQQFPDLHSELNLSSLELGDSALYFCASSENPTSGFTDTQYFGPGTRLTVL.

This sequence joins TRBV28 and TRBJ2-7; D is undetermined. The CDR3 covers 12 residues. Between the trimmed V and J ends, which lost 3 bases and 1 base, there was a span of 4 bases. Looked up from germline, CDR1 is MDHEN and CDR2 is SYDVKM. CDR3 sequence: CASSFNSYEQYF. The CDR3 DNA reads as TGTGCCAGCAGTTTTAATTCCTACGAGCAGTACTTC.

The CDR3 DNA follows: TGTGCCTGGAGCCAAAACAGGGGGCAAAATGGCTACACCTTC. Its translation: CAWSQNRGQNGYTF. This chain connects TRBV30 to TRBJ1-2; 9 bases agree with TRBD1. The CDR3 length is 14 residues. V lost 3 bases, J lost 6 bases, and 8 bases stayed unmatched. Germline V lookup: CDR1 GTSNPN, CDR2 SVGIG (reference sequence).